This T cell receptor (beta chain) was sequenced for a study of blood T cells in healthy people across ages. Together with a sample-barcoded 5' primer, a J-beta primer mix was included in a second PCR lasting about 7 to 11 cycles. TCRdb redid the calling of the 5' RACE reads with MiXCR, one entry per CDR3 protein. The top ten clones hold about 20% of a sample with about 830,000 distinct CDR3 sequences, about 62% of them seen once. General study findings and limits: Naive T cell percentage showed a strong correlation with the diversity of TCR beta.

In regard to this clonotype: What it binds is unknown.

From germline, CDR1 is DFQATT and CDR2 SNEGSKA (reference sequence). The CDR3 extends over 15 amino acids. Trimming cost V 1 base and J 2 bases; bases outside gene matches: 4. The sequence was obtained from a man aged 25 to 45 in good health. Sequencing was carried out using blood. This chain links TRBV20-1 with TRBJ2-4, with TRBD1 matching over 8 bases. This chain's CDR3 is CSARVTGGTKNIQYF. CDR3 in DNA: TGCAGTGCTAGAGTTACAGGGGGGACCAAAAACATTCAGTACTTC.